These T cell receptor beta chains were read from a single sample in a study of molecular identifiers for immune sequencing clone quantification. TCRdb reprocessed the PCR reads with MiXCR, giving one entry per CDR3 protein. The table has about half a million distinct CDR3 sequences, around 25% seen once. The sequencing input was naive CD8+ T cells from blood, with Jurkat cell RNA spiked in. These receptors came from a human donor in good health. Some libraries in this study had Jurkat cell RNA spiked in. The CDR3 runs from the conserved cysteine through the conserved F or W. A D gene is named only where the DNA matches it firmly. Clone size is shown for a subset of rows, as once, few, many or a class of expanded clone.

d_call	clone_size	v_call	j_call	cdr3_aa	cdr3_nt
NA	once	TRBV4-3	TRBJ2-3	CASGQDSRTATDTQYF	TGCGCCAGCGGCCAAGATAGTAGGACAGCCACAGATACGCAGTATTTT
TRBD1	once	TRBV14	TRBJ2-7	CASSQRRGQASDEQYF	TGTGCCAGCAGCCAGCGACGGGGACAGGCCAGTGACGAGCAGTACTTC
NA	many	TRBV30	TRBJ2-2	CAWSVGLPGELFF	TGTGCCTGGAGTGTAGGTCTGCCCGGGGAGCTGTTTTTT
NA	NA	TRBV19	TRBJ2-4	CASSADLWDIQYF	TGTGCCAGTAGTGCGGACCTTTGGGACATTCAGTACTTC
TRBD1	NA	TRBV24-1	TRBJ2-3	CATSDFGQGLGLLTGTQYF	TGTGCCACCAGTGATTTCGGACAGGGGTTGGGTCTCCTTACAGGTACGCAGTATTTT
NA	NA	TRBV9	TRBJ1-1	CASSPHPPGVNTEAFF	TGTGCCAGCAGCCCTCACCCCCCTGGGGTTAACACTGAAGCTTTCTTT
NA	few	TRBV9	TRBJ2-7	CASSTTGFGYEQYF	TGTGCCAGCAGCACCACAGGGTTTGGCTACGAGCAGTACTTC
NA	NA	TRBV5-1	TRBJ1-6	CASSLEGAASNSPLHF	TGCGCCAGCAGCTTAGAAGGGGCGGCCTCGAATTCACCCCTCCACTTT
TRBD1	NA	TRBV27	TRBJ1-6	CASSLQGLNSPLHF	TGTGCCAGCAGCTTACAGGGGCTGAATTCACCCCTCCACTTT
NA	many	TRBV6-5	TRBJ2-7	CASRQQGDEQYF	TGTGCCAGCAGACAACAGGGAGACGAGCAGTACTTC
NA	few	TRBV7-9	TRBJ1-2	CASSLIQTVDGYTF	TGTGCCAGCAGCTTAATACAGACCGTGGATGGCTACACCTTC
NA	many	TRBV7-2	TRBJ2-5	CASSLFPVQETQYF	TGTGCCAGCAGCTTATTTCCAGTACAAGAGACCCAGTACTTC
TRBD2	few	TRBV19	TRBJ2-7	CASGLAGGPAYEQYF	TGTGCCAGCGGACTAGCGGGAGGCCCGGCCTACGAGCAGTACTTC
TRBD1	NA	TRBV19	TRBJ1-6	CASSIGDRGNSPLHF	TGTGCCAGTAGTATAGGGGACAGGGGAAATTCACCCCTCCACTTT